A selection of T cell receptor beta chains follows, all from one sample in a study of blood T cells in healthy people across ages. A single record per CDR3 protein comes from TCRdb applying MiXCR to the 5' RACE reads. Among approximately 940,000 distinct CDR3 sequences listed, around 49% were seen once. The material sequenced was blood. Receptors were obtained from a man aged 30-40 years in good health. Each CDR3 is given with its conserved first and last residue.

J | V | CDR3
TRBJ2-7 | TRBV20-1 | CSARQGEPYEQYF
TRBJ1-4 | TRBV29-1 | CSVEVQGGEKLFF
TRBJ2-7 | TRBV20-1 | CSARDRWTGRMYEQYF
TRBJ2-7 | TRBV29-1 | CSAMDGTSYEQYF
TRBJ2-7 | TRBV12-3/TRBV12-4 | CASSLIGLAGGNEQYF
TRBJ1-4 | TRBV6-6 | CASSWGGIATNEKLFF
TRBJ2-7 | TRBV27 | CASSLGTAGYEQYF
TRBJ2-1 | TRBV6-6 | CASSYSGAAGVYNEQFF
TRBJ2-1 | TRBV7-7 | CASSVWGADEQFF
TRBJ2-1 | TRBV20-1 | CSARGGTGSYNEQFF
TRBJ1-4 | TRBV27 | CASRDGRGAYEKLFF
TRBJ1-2 | TRBV24-1 | CATSDPDRGYGYTF
TRBJ2-7 | TRBV12-3/TRBV12-4 | CASSLAAFSGIQYF
TRBJ2-1 | TRBV11-2 | CASSPGLAGALEQFF
. | TRBV29-1 | CSSGPRLKETQYF
TRBJ1-2 | TRBV2 | CASPGGEGYTF
TRBJ2-3 | TRBV20-1 | CSASGGPTDTQYF
TRBJ2-7 | TRBV3-1 | CASALSEGGYEQYF
TRBJ2-1 | TRBV12-3/TRBV12-4 | CASSRLADEQFF
TRBJ2-2 | TRBV20-1 | CSAREGGGDAGELFF
TRBJ2-4 | TRBV20-1 | CSAHQGQLAKNIQYF
TRBJ1-1 | TRBV20-1 | CSAYRESQAFF
TRBJ2-3 | TRBV12-3/TRBV12-4 | CASSLEQVRATDTQYF
TRBJ2-7 | TRBV7-6 | CASSLEVSHYEQYF
TRBJ1-1 | TRBV20-1 | CSARSTGMNTEAFF
TRBJ1-2 | TRBV9 | CASSRQGVGNYGYTF
. | TRBV7-7 | CASSLGRGVVQETQFF
TRBJ1-5 | TRBV20-1 | CSARDGGAGRYQPQHF
TRBJ1-2 | TRBV5-5 | CAGSLDGREAVGYTF
TRBJ1-2 | TRBV30 | CAWSVPGYYGYTF
TRBJ2-4 | TRBV2 | CASWAARGNIQYF
TRBJ1-6 | TRBV7-9 | CASSPGGRNSPLHF
TRBJ1-5 | TRBV6-6 | CASSPSIGQPQHF
TRBJ2-1 | TRBV19 | CASSMQGKVVNEQFF
TRBJ2-3 | TRBV4-1 | CASSQEGQFTDTQYF
TRBJ2-1 | TRBV20-1 | CSAPHIEGPATYNEQFF
TRBJ2-1 | TRBV3-1 | CASSQEKAGGSEQFF
TRBJ2-5 | TRBV28 | CASNKGLRETQYF
TRBJ2-1 | TRBV7-2 | CASSSFRVAGNNEQFF
TRBJ2-2 | TRBV12-3/TRBV12-4 | CASSLNPGQITGELFF
TRBJ2-4 | TRBV28 | CASSPTGAGVKNIQYF
TRBJ2-1 | TRBV14 | CASSQWDREINEQFF
TRBJ2-7 | TRBV7-6 | CASSSPRDEQYF
TRBJ2-3 | TRBV3-1 | CASSQGEADTQYF
TRBJ1-1 | TRBV28 | CASRLTAAPGAFF
TRBJ2-7 | TRBV21-1 | CASSKGCRVNSYEQYF
TRBJ1-1 | TRBV7-9 | CASSPDRTGTEAFF
TRBJ1-1 | TRBV29-1 | CSVGAVEAFF
TRBJ2-2 | TRBV4-3 | CASSQDGEITGELFF